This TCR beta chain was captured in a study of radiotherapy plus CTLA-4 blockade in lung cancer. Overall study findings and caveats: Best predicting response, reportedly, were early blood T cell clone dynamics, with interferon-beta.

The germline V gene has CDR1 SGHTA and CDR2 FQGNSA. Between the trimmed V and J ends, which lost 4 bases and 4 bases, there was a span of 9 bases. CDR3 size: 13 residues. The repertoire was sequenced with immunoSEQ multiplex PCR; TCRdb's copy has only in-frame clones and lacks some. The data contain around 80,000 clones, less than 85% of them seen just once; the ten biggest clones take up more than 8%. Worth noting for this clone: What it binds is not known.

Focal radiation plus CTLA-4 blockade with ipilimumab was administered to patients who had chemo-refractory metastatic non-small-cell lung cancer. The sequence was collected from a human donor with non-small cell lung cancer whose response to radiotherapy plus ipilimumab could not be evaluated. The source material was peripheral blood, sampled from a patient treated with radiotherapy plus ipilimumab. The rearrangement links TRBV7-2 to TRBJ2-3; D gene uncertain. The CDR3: CASSSEVSDTQYF. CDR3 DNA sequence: TGTGCCAGCAGCTCAGAGGTTTCAGATACGCAGTATTTT.